This T cell receptor (beta chain) was sequenced in a study of T-cell memory formation after mild COVID-19. Study-level background: Largely donor-specific TCR clusters were found.

As regards this clonotype: Its antigen is as yet unknown.

The CDR3 covers 17 residues. Germline CDR1 and CDR2: LGHNA and YSLEER. The V and J ends lost 0 bases and 5 bases, in that order; junction bases with no gene match: 10. In TCRdb, the 5' RACE reads were re-called with MiXCR into one record per CDR3 protein. Here the sample spans roughly 350,000 distinct CDR3 sequences, 25% to 30% being singletons. General study results and limits: Contracting clones from day 15 to 85 showed balanced CD4/CD8; later expanders favored CD4+. Second-wave clones that peaked on day 37 lacked confirmed SARS-CoV-2 specificity. Pre-infection memory contained some responding clones, which suggested that cross-reactive memory had joined.

V usage is TRBV4-3 and J usage is TRBJ2-7; 10 positions match TRBD1. Input material: PBMCs or a T cell subset sorted from them (not recorded which). This clonotype was obtained from an adult woman who had mild COVID-19 (a few samples of this study predate the infection). Cell type and time point are not known. The CDR3 is CASSQDGTGAGRHEQYF. CDR3 DNA: TGCGCCAGCAGCCAAGATGGGACAGGGGCTGGCAGGCACGAGCAGTACTTC.